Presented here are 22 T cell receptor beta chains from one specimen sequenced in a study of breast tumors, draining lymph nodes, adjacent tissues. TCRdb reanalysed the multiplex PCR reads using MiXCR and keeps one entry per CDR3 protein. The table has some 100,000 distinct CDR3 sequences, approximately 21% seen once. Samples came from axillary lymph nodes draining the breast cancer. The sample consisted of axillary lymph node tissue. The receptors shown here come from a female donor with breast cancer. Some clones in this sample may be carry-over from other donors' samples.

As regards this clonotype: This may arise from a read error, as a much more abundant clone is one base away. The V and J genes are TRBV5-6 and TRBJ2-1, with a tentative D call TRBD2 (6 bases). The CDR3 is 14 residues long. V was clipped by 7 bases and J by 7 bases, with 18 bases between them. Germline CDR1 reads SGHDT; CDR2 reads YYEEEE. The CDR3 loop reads CASAGSGAGNEQFF. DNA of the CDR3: TGTGCCAGCGCTGGCTCTGGTGCGGGGAATGAGCAGTTCTTC.

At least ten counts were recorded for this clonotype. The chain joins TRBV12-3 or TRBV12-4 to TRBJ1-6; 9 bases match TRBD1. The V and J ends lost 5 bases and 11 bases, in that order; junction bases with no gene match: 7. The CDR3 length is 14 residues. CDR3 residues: CASSLTGGQTPLHF. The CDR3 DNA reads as TGTGCCAGCAGTCTCACAGGGGGCCAAACACCCCTCCACTTT.

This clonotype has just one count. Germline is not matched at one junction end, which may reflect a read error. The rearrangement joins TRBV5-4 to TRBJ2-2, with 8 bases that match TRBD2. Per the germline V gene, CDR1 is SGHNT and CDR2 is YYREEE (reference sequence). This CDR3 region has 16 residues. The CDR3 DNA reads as TGTGCCAGCAGCTTGGCAGCACTAGCGGACACCGGGGAGCTGCTTTTT. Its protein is CASSLAALADTGELLF.

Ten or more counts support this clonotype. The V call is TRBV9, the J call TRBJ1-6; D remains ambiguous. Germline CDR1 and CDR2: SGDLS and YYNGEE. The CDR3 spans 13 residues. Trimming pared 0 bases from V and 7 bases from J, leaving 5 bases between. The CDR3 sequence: CASSVEDNSPLHF. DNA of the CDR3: TGTGCCAGCAGCGTAGAGGACAATTCACCCCTCCACTTT. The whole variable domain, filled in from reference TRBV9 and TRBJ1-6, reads DSGVTQTPKHLITATGQRVTLRCSPRSGDLSVYWYQQSLDQGLQFLIQYYNGEERAKGNILERFSAQQFPDLHSELNLSSLELGDSALYFCASSVEDNSPLHFGNGTRLTVT.

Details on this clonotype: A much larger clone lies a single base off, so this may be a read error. The CDR3 DNA follows: TGTGCCTGGAGTCCCGACGTAACCCTATCCTACGAGCAGTACTTC. It yields the protein CAWSPDVTLSYEQYF. This rearrangement joins TRBV30 to TRBJ2-7; D is undetermined. V lost 2 bases and J 1 base, leaving 15 bases between the germline ends. In germline, CDR1 is GTSNPN, CDR2 SVGIG (reference sequence). The CDR3 is 15 amino acids. The entire variable domain, with the rest obtained from reference TRBV30 and TRBJ2-7, is as follows: SQTIHQWPATLVQPVGSPLSLECTVEGTSNPNLYWYRQAAGRGLQLLFYSVGIGQISSEVPQNLSASRPQDRQFILSSKKLLLSDSGFYLCAWSPDVTLSYEQYFGPGTRLTVT.

CDR3 in amino acids: CASSFGQVYGYTF. Here the CDR3 DNA reads TGCGCCAGCAGCTTCGGACAGGTCTATGGCTACACCTTC. V usage is TRBV5-1 and J usage is TRBJ1-2, with 7 bases lining up with TRBD1. Germline V gives CDR1 SGHRS, CDR2 YFSETQ. V gave up 2 bases and J gave up 4 bases; unmatched junction bases: 2. The CDR3 extends over 13 amino acids. The full variable domain, rest sourced from reference TRBV5-1 and TRBJ1-2, is KAGVTQTPRYLIKTRGQQVTLSCSPISGHRSVSWYQQTPGQGLQFLFEYFSETQRNKGNFPGRFSGRQFSNSRSEMNVSTLELGDSALYLCASSFGQVYGYTFGSGTRLTVV.

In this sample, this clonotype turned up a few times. The CDR3 nucleotides are TGTGCCAGCCATTGGGGTAGGTCCTATGGAGAGACCCAGTACTTC. It is translated as CASHWGRSYGETQYF. The rearrangement joins TRBV28 to TRBJ2-5, with D unresolved. The CDR3 length is 15 residues. Germline CDR1 MDHEN, CDR2 SYDVKM. V gave up 8 bases and J gave up 4 bases, with 20 bases separating them.

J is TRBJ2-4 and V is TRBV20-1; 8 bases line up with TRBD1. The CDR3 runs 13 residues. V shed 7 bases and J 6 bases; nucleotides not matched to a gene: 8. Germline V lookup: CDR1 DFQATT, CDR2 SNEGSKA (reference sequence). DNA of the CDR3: TGCAGTGGGACAGGGAACCAGGGAAACATTCAGTACTTC. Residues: CSGTGNQGNIQYF.

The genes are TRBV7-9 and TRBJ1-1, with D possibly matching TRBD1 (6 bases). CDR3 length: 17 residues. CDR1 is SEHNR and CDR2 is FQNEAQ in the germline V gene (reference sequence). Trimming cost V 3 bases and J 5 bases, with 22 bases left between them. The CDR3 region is CASSLGAPGRVKTEAFF. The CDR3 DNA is TGTGCCAGCAGCTTGGGGGCTCCGGGTAGGGTTAAAACTGAAGCTTTCTTT.

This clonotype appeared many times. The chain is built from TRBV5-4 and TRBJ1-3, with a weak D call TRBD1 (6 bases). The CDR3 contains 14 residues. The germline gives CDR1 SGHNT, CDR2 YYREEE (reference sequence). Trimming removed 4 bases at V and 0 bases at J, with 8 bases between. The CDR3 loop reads CASSNRDSGNTIYF. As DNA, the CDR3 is TGTGCCAGCAGCAACAGGGACTCTGGAAACACCATATATTTT.

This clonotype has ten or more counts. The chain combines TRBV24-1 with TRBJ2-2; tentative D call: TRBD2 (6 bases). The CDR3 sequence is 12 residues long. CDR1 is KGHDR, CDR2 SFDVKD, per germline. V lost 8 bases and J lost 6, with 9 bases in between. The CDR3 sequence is CATMGGPGELFF. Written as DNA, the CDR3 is TGTGCCACCATGGGGGGTCCCGGGGAGCTGTTTTTT.

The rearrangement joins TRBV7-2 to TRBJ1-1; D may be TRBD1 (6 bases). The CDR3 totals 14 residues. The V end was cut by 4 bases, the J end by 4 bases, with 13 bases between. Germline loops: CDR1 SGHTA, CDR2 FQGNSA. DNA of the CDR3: TGTGCCAGCAGCTCCCCCGGACAGCCCACTGAAGCTTTCTTT. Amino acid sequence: CASSSPGQPTEAFF.

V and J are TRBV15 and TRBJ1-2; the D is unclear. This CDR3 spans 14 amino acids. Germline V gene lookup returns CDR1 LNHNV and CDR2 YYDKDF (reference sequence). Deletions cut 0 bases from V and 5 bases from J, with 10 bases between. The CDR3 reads CATSRDVAGYGYTF. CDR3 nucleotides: TGTGCCACCAGCAGAGATGTGGCAGGTTATGGCTACACCTTC.

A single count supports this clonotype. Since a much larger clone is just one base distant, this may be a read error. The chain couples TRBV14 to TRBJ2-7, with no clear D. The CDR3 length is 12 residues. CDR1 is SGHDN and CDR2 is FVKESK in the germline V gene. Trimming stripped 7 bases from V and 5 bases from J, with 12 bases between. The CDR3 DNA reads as TGTGCCAGCAACCGGGCCCTGGACGAGCAGTACTTC. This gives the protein CASNRALDEQYF.

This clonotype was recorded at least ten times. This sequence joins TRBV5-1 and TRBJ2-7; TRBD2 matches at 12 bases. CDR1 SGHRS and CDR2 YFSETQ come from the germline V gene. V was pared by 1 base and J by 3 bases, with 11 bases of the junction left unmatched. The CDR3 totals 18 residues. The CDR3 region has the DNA TGCGCCAGCAGCTTGAGTCCTTCTCGGACTAGCGGGGACTACGAGCAGTACTTC. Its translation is CASSLSPSRTSGDYEQYF.

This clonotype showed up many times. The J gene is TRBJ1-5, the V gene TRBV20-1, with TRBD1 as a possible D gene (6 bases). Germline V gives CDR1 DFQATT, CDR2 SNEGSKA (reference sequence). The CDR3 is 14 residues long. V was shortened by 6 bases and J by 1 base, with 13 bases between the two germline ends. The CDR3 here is CSAQGGISNQPQHF. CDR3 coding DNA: TGCAGTGCCCAAGGGGGGATAAGCAATCAGCCCCAGCATTTT.

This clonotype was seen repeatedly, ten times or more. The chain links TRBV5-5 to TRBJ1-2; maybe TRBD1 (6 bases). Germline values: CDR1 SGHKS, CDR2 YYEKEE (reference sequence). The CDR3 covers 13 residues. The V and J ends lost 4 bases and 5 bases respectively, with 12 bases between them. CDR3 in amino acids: CASSRQDKYGYTF. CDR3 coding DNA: TGTGCCAGCAGCCGACAGGACAAATATGGCTACACCTTC.

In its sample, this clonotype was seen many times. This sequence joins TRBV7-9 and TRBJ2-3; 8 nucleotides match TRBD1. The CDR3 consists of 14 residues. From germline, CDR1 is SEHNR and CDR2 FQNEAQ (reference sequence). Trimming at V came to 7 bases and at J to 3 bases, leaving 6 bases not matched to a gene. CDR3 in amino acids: CASIQGARTDTQYF. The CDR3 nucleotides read TGTGCCAGCATCCAGGGGGCGCGAACAGATACGCAGTATTTT.

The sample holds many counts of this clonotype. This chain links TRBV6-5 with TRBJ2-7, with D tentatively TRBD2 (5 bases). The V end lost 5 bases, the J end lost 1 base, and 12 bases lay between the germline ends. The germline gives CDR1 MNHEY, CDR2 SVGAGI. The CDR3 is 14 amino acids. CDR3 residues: CASSQAGRSYEQYF. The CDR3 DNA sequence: TGTGCCAGCAGTCAGGCGGGCCGATCCTACGAGCAGTACTTC.

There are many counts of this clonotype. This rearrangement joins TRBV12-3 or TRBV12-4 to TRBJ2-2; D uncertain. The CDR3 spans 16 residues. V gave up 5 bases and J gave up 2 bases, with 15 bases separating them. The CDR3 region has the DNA TGTGCCAGCAGTAGGCAAGTTACCGTCAACACCGGGGAGCTGTTTTTT. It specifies CASSRQVTVNTGELFF.

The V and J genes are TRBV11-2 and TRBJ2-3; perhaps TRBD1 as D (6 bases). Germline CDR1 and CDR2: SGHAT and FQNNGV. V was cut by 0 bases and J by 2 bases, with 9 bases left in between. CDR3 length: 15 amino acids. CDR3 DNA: TGTGCCAGCAGCTTAGATCAGGGGCCCACAGATACGCAGTATTTT. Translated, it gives CASSLDQGPTDTQYF.

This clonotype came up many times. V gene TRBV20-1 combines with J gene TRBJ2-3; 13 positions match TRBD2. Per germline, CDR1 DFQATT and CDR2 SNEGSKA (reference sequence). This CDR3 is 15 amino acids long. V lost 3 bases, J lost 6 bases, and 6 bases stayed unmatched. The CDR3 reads CSARGLAGRRDTQYF. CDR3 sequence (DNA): TGCAGTGCTAGGGGACTAGCGGGAAGAAGGGATACGCAGTATTTT.